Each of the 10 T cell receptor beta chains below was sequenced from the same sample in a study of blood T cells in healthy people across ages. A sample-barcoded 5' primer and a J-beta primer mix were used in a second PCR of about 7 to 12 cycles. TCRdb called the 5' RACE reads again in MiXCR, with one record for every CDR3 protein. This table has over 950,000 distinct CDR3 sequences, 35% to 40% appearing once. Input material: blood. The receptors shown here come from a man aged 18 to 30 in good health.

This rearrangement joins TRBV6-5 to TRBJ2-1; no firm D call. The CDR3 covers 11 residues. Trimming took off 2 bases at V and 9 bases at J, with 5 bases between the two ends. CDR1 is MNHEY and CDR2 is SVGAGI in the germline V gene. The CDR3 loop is CASSYRSEQFF. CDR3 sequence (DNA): TGTGCCAGCAGTTACCGGAGTGAGCAGTTCTTC.

The CDR3 coding sequence is TGTGCCAGCAGTTACCGAGGGAGTGAGCAGTTCTTC. Translated, it gives CASSYRGSEQFF. This sequence joins TRBV6-2 or TRBV6-3 and TRBJ2-1, with D possibly matching TRBD2 (5 bases). V lost 2 bases and J lost 9, with 8 bases in between. This CDR3 region has 12 residues. Germline V gives CDR1 MNHEY, CDR2 SVGEGT.

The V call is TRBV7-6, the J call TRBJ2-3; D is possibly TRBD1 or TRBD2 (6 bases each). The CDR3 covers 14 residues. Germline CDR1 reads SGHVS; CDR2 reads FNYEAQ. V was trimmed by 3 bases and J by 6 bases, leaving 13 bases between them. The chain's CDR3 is CASSFPGAGDTQYF. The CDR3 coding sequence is TGTGCCAGCAGCTTCCCGGGGGCAGGGGATACGCAGTATTTT. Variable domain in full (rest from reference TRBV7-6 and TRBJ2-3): GAGVSQSPRYKVTKRGQDVALRCDPISGHVSLYWYRQALGQGPEFLTYFNYEAQQDKSGLPNDRFSAERPEGSISTLTIQRTEQRDSAMYRCASSFPGAGDTQYFGPGTRLTVL.

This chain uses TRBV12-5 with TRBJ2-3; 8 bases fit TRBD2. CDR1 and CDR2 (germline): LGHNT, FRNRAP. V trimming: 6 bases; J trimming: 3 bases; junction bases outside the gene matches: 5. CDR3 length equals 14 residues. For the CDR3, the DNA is TGTGCTAGTGGCCGGGGGGGCCAAACAGATACGCAGTATTTT. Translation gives CASGRGGQTDTQYF.

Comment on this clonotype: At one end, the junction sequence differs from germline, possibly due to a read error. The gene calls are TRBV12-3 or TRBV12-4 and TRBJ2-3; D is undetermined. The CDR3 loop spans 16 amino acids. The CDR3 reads CASRPEVVAGTDMQYF. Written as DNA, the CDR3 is TGTGCCAGCAGACCGGAAGTTGTGGCCGGCACAGATATGCAGTATTTT.

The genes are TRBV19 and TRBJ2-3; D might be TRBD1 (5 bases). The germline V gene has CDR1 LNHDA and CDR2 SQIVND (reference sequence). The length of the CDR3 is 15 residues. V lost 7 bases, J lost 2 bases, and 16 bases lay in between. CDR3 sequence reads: CASMGIRGNTDTQYF. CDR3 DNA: TGTGCCAGTATGGGGATTAGGGGCAACACAGATACGCAGTATTTT.

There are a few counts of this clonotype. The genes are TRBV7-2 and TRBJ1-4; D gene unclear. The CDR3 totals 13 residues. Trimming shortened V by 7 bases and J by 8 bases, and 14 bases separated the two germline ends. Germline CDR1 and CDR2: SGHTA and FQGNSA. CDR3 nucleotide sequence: TGTGCCAGCAAGGTCATAGGTCGAGAAAAACTGTTTTTT. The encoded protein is CASKVIGREKLFF.

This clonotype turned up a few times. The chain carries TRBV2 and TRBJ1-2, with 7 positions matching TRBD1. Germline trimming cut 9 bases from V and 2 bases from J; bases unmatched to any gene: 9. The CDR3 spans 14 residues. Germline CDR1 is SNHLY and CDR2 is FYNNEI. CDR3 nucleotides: TGTGCCAGTCAACCGGGACAGCTGAACTATGGCTACACCTTC. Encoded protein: CASQPGQLNYGYTF.

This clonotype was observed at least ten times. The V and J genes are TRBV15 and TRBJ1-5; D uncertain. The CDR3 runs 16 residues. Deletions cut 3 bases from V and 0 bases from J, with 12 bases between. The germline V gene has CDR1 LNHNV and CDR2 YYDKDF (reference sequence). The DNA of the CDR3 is TGTGCCACCAGCAGCCGATACCGGGCTAGCAATCAGCCCCAGCATTTT. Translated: CATSSRYRASNQPQHF.

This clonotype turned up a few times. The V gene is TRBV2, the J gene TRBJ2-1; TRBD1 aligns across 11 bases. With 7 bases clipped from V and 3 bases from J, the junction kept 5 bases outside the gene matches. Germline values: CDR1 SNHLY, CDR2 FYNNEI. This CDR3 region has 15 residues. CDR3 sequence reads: CASNKGQGVYNEQFF. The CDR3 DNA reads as TGTGCCAGCAATAAGGGACAGGGGGTCTACAATGAGCAGTTCTTC. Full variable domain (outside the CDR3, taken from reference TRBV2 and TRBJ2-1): EPEVTQTPSHQVTQMGQEVILRCVPISNHLYFYWYRQILGQKVEFLVSFYNNEISEKSEIFDDQFSVERPDGSNFTLKIRSTKLEDSAMYFCASNKGQGVYNEQFFGPGTRLTVL.